These T cell receptor beta chains were read from a single sample in a study of T cell responses to AZD1222 COVID-19 vaccine. Profiling relied on immunoSEQ multiplex PCR, and the TCRdb table lists in-frame clones only, not all of them. The sample contains more than 150,000 clones, approximately 92% of which appear only once. Specimen: peripheral blood, collected on day 0 of AZD1222 vaccination. Receptor source: an adult in good health. The CDR3 runs from the conserved cysteine through the conserved F or W. The D gene is left open where the match is weak. A row's size may be missing; if present it is once, few, many or a size class.

V gene,clone size,D gene,J gene,CDR3 protein,CDR3 DNA
TRBV3-1/TRBV3-2,once,.,TRBJ1-4,CASSQGMTKWSEKLFF,TGTGCCAGCAGCCAAGGGATGACAAAATGGAGTGAAAAACTGTTTTTT
TRBV7-2,.,.,TRBJ1-2,CASSLQGFYNYGYTF,TGTGCCAGCAGCTTACAGGGATTCTATAACTATGGCTACACCTTC
TRBV9,.,.,TRBJ1-2,CASSLGGSYTF,TGTGCCAGCAGCTTAGGGGGGAGCTACACCTTC
TRBV6-6,.,TRBD1,TRBJ2-2,CASSPTQGANTGELFF,TGTGCCAGCAGCCCAACCCAGGGGGCGAACACCGGGGAGCTGTTTTTT
TRBV7-2,.,.,TRBJ2-5,CASSLAVSRGETQYF,TGTGCCAGCAGCTTAGCAGTCTCTCGAGGAGAGACCCAGTACTTC
TRBV18,.,.,TRBJ1-3,CASSPPTRNTIYF,TGTGCCAGCTCACCACCGACCCGGAACACCATATATTTT
TRBV7-9,.,.,TRBJ1-2,CASSLWQEMYGYTF,TGTGCCAGCAGCTTATGGCAGGAGATGTATGGCTACACCTTC
TRBV5-6,.,.,TRBJ1-1,CASSLARGRSTEAFF,TGTGCCAGCAGCTTGGCCAGGGGAAGGAGCACTGAAGCTTTCTTT
TRBV3-1/TRBV3-2,.,TRBD2,TRBJ2-7,CASSQTSGGSYEQYF,TGTGCCAGCAGCCAAACTAGCGGAGGCTCCTACGAGCAGTACTTC
TRBV6-2/TRBV6-3,.,.,TRBJ1-1,CASSSYTGRGTEAFF,TGTGCCAGCAGTTCCTACACCGGGAGGGGCACTGAAGCTTTCTTT
TRBV11-2,.,.,TRBJ1-1,CASSSGGGFGFGTEAFF,TGTGCCAGCAGCTCCGGGGGGGGATTCGGCTTCGGCACTGAAGCTTTCTTT
TRBV30,.,.,TRBJ1-5,CAWSGYNQPQHF,TGTGCCTGGAGTGGTTACAATCAGCCCCAGCATTTT
TRBV19,.,.,TRBJ1-5,CATTLRVQSNQPQHF,TGTGCCACCACCTTAAGGGTTCAGAGCAATCAGCCCCAGCATTTT
TRBV5-4,.,TRBD2,TRBJ2-2,CASSLFTSGGGELFF,TGTGCCAGCAGCTTGTTCACTAGCGGGGGCGGGGAGCTGTTTTTT
TRBV9,.,.,TRBJ2-2,CASSAGGGGGELFF,TGTGCCAGCAGCGCCGGTGGGGGAGGCGGGGAGCTGTTTTTT
TRBV27,.,.,TRBJ1-1,CASISQGQAFF,TGTGCCAGCATCTCACAGGGCCAAGCTTTCTTT
TRBV5-8,.,.,TRBJ1-6,CASTHGRQIDNSPLHF,TGTGCCAGCACCCATGGTAGACAGATCGATAATTCACCCCTCCACTTT
TRBV19,.,TRBD1,TRBJ1-2,CASSLRDRGVTF,TGTGCCAGTAGTCTCCGGGACAGGGGAGTAACCTTC
TRBV21-1,.,.,TRBJ1-2,CASKNPLDRADYGYTF,TGTGCCAGCAAGAACCCTCTAGACAGGGCTGACTATGGCTACACCTTC
TRBV4-2,.,.,TRBJ1-1,CASSQLGGVNTEAFF,TGTGCCAGCAGCCAGCTCGGGGGGGTAAACACTGAAGCTTTCTTT
TRBV9,.,.,TRBJ1-4,CASSVGGVATNEKLFF,TGTGCCAGCAGCGTGGGAGGGGTTGCAACTAATGAAAAACTGTTTTTT
TRBV7-9,.,.,TRBJ2-1,CASSSSAPLYNEQFF,TGTGCCAGCAGCTCGTCGGCGCCTCTCTACAATGAGCAGTTCTTC
TRBV6-2/TRBV6-3,.,.,TRBJ1-1,CASSIQKNTEAFF,TGTGCCAGCAGCATCCAGAAGAACACTGAAGCTTTCTTT
TRBV3-1/TRBV3-2,.,TRBD2,TRBJ2-3,CASSQDRPLRLAESTDTQYF,TGTGCCAGCAGCCAAGATCGGCCCCTACGACTAGCGGAGAGCACAGATACGCAGTATTTT
TRBV28,.,TRBD1,TRBJ1-5,CASSGTGLSNQPQHF,TGTGCCAGCAGTGGGACAGGGCTTAGCAATCAGCCCCAGCATTTT
TRBV11-2,.,TRBD1,TRBJ1-1,CASSSSDRGGGTEAFF,TGTGCCAGCAGCTCCTCGGACAGGGGAGGCGGCACTGAAGCTTTCTTT
TRBV13,.,TRBD1,TRBJ2-5,CASSLAHRGQETRYF,TGTGCCAGCAGCTTAGCCCACAGGGGGCAAGAGACCCGGTACTTC
TRBV5-1,.,TRBD1,TRBJ1-2,CASSLGTVEGYGYTF,TGCGCCAGCAGCTTAGGGACAGTAGAAGGCTATGGCTACACCTTC
TRBV27,.,.,TRBJ1-1,CASSLSSGLGTEAFF,TGTGCCAGCAGTTTATCTTCCGGCCTGGGCACTGAAGCTTTCTTT
TRBV28,.,.,TRBJ1-2,CASRPGRGGGYTF,TGTGCCAGCAGACCCGGTCGAGGGGGTGGCTACACCTTC
TRBV5-6,.,TRBD1,TRBJ2-7,CASSSLTGAYEQYF,TGTGCCAGCAGCTCCTTGACAGGGGCTTACGAGCAGTACTTC
TRBV6-1,.,.,TRBJ2-1,CASSEQWGGNHNEQFF,TGTGCCAGCAGTGAACAATGGGGGGGCAACCACAATGAGCAGTTCTTC
TRBV27,.,.,TRBJ2-2,CASSSGTQAGELFF,TGTGCCAGCAGTTCCGGGACCCAGGCCGGGGAGCTGTTTTTT
TRBV7-2,.,TRBD1,TRBJ1-1,CASSLDYRGAAFF,TGTGCCAGCAGCTTAGACTACAGGGGTGCAGCTTTCTTT
TRBV28,.,.,TRBJ1-6,CASRTQNSPLHF,TGTGCCAGCAGAACACAGAATTCACCCCTCCACTTT
TRBV6-4,many,.,TRBJ2-3,CASSDGAGSTDTQYF,TGTGCCAGCAGCGACGGGGCGGGGAGCACAGATACGCAGTATTTT
TRBV2,.,TRBD1,TRBJ2-1,CASSEYRDRVYNEQFF,TGTGCCAGCAGTGAGTACAGGGACAGGGTTTACAATGAGCAGTTCTTC
TRBV28,.,TRBD1,TRBJ1-2,CASSTSGTGVDGYTF,TGTGCCAGCAGTACCTCCGGGACAGGGGTTGATGGCTACACCTTC
TRBV11-2,.,.,TRBJ2-1,CASSWSTWVNEQFF,TGTGCCAGCAGCTGGTCTACTTGGGTAAATGAGCAGTTCTTC
TRBV28,few,.,TRBJ1-5,CASNTDRGTLSNQPQHF,TGTGCCAGCAACACGGACCGCGGAACGCTTAGCAATCAGCCCCAGCATTTT
TRBV27,.,TRBD1,TRBJ1-1,CASSLQGAKTEAFF,TGTGCCAGCAGTTTACAGGGGGCGAAGACTGAAGCTTTCTTT
TRBV19,.,.,TRBJ2-3,CASSSAGIRDTQYF,TGTGCCAGTAGTTCGGCCGGGATCCGGGATACGCAGTATTTT
TRBV5-4,.,.,TRBJ1-5,CASSSWGRNQPQHF,TGTGCCAGCAGTTCATGGGGTCGTAATCAGCCCCAGCATTTT
TRBV19,.,TRBD1,TRBJ1-1,CASETGMNTEAFF,TGTGCCAGCGAGACAGGGATGAACACTGAAGCTTTCTTT
TRBV5-1,once,TRBD2,TRBJ2-3,CASSLGTSGRVTDTQYF,TGCGCCAGCAGCCTCGGGACTAGCGGGAGAGTCACAGATACGCAGTATTTT
TRBV4-1,once,.,TRBJ1-3,CASSLGTGSGNTIYF,TGCGCCAGCAGCCTTGGGACCGGCTCTGGAAACACCATATATTTT
TRBV6-5,.,.,TRBJ1-5,CASSPQGSNQPQHF,TGTGCCAGCAGTCCACAGGGTAGCAATCAGCCCCAGCATTTT
TRBV9,.,.,TRBJ1-1,CASSVYEAFF,TGTGCCAGCAGCGTATACGAAGCTTTCTTT
TRBV5-1,.,.,TRBJ1-1,CASSLGQGYTEAFF,TGCGCCAGCAGCTTGGGGCAGGGGTACACTGAAGCTTTCTTT
TRBV7-8,.,.,TRBJ2-1,CASTIHLLDYNEQFF,TGTGCCAGCACCATACACCTCCTCGATTACAATGAGCAGTTCTTC
TRBV19,.,.,TRBJ1-3,CASSSLSGNTIYF,TGTGCCAGTAGTAGTCTTTCCGGAAACACCATATATTTT
TRBV19,.,TRBD1,TRBJ1-1,CASSQLGQVGAAFF,TGTGCCAGTAGTCAACTAGGACAGGTCGGCGCAGCTTTCTTT
TRBV18,.,TRBD1,TRBJ2-3,CASSPGQPPDTQYF,TGTGCCAGCTCACCGGGACAGCCCCCGGATACGCAGTATTTT
TRBV28,.,.,TRBJ1-3,CASRSGAGGSGNTIYF,TGTGCCAGCAGGAGCGGTGCGGGGGGCTCTGGAAACACCATATATTTT
TRBV29-1,.,TRBD2,TRBJ2-7,CSAGLAGSYEQYF,TGCAGCGCTGGACTAGCGGGCTCCTACGAGCAGTACTTC
TRBV28,.,TRBD1,TRBJ1-5,CASSQAATGNQPQHF,TGTGCCAGCAGCCAAGCGGCGACAGGGAATCAGCCCCAGCATTTT
TRBV7-2,.,TRBD2,TRBJ2-3,CASSLRSGGHTDTQYF,TGTGCCAGCAGCTTAAGAAGCGGGGGGCACACAGATACGCAGTATTTT
TRBV6-2/TRBV6-3,.,.,TRBJ1-2,CASSPSGANYGYTF,TGTGCCAGCAGCCCCTCGGGAGCGAACTATGGCTACACCTTC
TRBV27,.,.,TRBJ1-2,CASSLSGHGYTF,TGTGCCAGCAGTTTATCGGGCCATGGCTACACCTTC